Here is one T cell receptor (beta chain) with its context. The antigen is undetermined. The sample belongs to a study of cytomegalovirus exposure and HLA in healthy donors. Study at large: The roughly 670 first-cohort repertoires shared a platform with the 100 to 150 validation repertoires, as reported in a later analysis.

The validation cohort, a group of over a hundred subjects, included the donors and was separate from the roughly 670-subject first cohort. The repertoire was sequenced with immunoSEQ multiplex PCR; TCRdb's copy has only in-frame clones and lacks some. The sample includes 150,000 to 200,000 clones, 85% of them seen just once. Trimming shortened V by 2 bases and J by 10 bases, and 14 bases separated the two germline ends. The germline CDR1 and CDR2 sequences are SEHNR and FQNEAQ (reference sequence). The CDR3 is made up of 14 amino acids. General study results and limits: Despite most TCR sequences being rare, some public TCRs occurred in many donors.

Sequencing was carried out using PBMCs. This receptor was identified in a man aged 18-30 years in good health and CMV-seropositive. The chain recombines TRBV7-9 with TRBJ1-4; D gene unclear. The CDR3 DNA reads TGTGCCAGCAGCTTATGGGAGACTGAAGGAAAACTGTTTTTT. This encodes CASSLWETEGKLFF.